Sequencing of this T cell receptor (gamma chain) was carried out in a study of human gamma delta and Vdelta1 T cells. General study results and limits: Delta One T cells were reportedly polyclonal and broadly cytotoxic against acute myeloid leukemia.

With 0 bases clipped from V and 7 bases from J, the junction kept 3 bases outside the gene matches. The CDR3 totals 12 residues. CDR1 and CDR2 from the germline V gene are GITISATS and ISYDGTV (reference sequence). Remarks on this clone: Its specificity is unknown.

TCRdb reanalyzed the PCR reads using CATT. The sample includes roughly 10,000 gamma-chain clones, around 50% of them seen just once. The material sequenced was Vdelta1 gamma-delta T cells from blood grown in culture (DOT cells). This chain joins TRGV9 and TRGJ1 or TRGJ2. The clonotype comes from a human donor in good health. CDR3 protein: CALWEVWYKKLF. CDR3 DNA sequence: TGTGCCTTGTGGGAGGTGTGGTATAAGAAACTCTTT.